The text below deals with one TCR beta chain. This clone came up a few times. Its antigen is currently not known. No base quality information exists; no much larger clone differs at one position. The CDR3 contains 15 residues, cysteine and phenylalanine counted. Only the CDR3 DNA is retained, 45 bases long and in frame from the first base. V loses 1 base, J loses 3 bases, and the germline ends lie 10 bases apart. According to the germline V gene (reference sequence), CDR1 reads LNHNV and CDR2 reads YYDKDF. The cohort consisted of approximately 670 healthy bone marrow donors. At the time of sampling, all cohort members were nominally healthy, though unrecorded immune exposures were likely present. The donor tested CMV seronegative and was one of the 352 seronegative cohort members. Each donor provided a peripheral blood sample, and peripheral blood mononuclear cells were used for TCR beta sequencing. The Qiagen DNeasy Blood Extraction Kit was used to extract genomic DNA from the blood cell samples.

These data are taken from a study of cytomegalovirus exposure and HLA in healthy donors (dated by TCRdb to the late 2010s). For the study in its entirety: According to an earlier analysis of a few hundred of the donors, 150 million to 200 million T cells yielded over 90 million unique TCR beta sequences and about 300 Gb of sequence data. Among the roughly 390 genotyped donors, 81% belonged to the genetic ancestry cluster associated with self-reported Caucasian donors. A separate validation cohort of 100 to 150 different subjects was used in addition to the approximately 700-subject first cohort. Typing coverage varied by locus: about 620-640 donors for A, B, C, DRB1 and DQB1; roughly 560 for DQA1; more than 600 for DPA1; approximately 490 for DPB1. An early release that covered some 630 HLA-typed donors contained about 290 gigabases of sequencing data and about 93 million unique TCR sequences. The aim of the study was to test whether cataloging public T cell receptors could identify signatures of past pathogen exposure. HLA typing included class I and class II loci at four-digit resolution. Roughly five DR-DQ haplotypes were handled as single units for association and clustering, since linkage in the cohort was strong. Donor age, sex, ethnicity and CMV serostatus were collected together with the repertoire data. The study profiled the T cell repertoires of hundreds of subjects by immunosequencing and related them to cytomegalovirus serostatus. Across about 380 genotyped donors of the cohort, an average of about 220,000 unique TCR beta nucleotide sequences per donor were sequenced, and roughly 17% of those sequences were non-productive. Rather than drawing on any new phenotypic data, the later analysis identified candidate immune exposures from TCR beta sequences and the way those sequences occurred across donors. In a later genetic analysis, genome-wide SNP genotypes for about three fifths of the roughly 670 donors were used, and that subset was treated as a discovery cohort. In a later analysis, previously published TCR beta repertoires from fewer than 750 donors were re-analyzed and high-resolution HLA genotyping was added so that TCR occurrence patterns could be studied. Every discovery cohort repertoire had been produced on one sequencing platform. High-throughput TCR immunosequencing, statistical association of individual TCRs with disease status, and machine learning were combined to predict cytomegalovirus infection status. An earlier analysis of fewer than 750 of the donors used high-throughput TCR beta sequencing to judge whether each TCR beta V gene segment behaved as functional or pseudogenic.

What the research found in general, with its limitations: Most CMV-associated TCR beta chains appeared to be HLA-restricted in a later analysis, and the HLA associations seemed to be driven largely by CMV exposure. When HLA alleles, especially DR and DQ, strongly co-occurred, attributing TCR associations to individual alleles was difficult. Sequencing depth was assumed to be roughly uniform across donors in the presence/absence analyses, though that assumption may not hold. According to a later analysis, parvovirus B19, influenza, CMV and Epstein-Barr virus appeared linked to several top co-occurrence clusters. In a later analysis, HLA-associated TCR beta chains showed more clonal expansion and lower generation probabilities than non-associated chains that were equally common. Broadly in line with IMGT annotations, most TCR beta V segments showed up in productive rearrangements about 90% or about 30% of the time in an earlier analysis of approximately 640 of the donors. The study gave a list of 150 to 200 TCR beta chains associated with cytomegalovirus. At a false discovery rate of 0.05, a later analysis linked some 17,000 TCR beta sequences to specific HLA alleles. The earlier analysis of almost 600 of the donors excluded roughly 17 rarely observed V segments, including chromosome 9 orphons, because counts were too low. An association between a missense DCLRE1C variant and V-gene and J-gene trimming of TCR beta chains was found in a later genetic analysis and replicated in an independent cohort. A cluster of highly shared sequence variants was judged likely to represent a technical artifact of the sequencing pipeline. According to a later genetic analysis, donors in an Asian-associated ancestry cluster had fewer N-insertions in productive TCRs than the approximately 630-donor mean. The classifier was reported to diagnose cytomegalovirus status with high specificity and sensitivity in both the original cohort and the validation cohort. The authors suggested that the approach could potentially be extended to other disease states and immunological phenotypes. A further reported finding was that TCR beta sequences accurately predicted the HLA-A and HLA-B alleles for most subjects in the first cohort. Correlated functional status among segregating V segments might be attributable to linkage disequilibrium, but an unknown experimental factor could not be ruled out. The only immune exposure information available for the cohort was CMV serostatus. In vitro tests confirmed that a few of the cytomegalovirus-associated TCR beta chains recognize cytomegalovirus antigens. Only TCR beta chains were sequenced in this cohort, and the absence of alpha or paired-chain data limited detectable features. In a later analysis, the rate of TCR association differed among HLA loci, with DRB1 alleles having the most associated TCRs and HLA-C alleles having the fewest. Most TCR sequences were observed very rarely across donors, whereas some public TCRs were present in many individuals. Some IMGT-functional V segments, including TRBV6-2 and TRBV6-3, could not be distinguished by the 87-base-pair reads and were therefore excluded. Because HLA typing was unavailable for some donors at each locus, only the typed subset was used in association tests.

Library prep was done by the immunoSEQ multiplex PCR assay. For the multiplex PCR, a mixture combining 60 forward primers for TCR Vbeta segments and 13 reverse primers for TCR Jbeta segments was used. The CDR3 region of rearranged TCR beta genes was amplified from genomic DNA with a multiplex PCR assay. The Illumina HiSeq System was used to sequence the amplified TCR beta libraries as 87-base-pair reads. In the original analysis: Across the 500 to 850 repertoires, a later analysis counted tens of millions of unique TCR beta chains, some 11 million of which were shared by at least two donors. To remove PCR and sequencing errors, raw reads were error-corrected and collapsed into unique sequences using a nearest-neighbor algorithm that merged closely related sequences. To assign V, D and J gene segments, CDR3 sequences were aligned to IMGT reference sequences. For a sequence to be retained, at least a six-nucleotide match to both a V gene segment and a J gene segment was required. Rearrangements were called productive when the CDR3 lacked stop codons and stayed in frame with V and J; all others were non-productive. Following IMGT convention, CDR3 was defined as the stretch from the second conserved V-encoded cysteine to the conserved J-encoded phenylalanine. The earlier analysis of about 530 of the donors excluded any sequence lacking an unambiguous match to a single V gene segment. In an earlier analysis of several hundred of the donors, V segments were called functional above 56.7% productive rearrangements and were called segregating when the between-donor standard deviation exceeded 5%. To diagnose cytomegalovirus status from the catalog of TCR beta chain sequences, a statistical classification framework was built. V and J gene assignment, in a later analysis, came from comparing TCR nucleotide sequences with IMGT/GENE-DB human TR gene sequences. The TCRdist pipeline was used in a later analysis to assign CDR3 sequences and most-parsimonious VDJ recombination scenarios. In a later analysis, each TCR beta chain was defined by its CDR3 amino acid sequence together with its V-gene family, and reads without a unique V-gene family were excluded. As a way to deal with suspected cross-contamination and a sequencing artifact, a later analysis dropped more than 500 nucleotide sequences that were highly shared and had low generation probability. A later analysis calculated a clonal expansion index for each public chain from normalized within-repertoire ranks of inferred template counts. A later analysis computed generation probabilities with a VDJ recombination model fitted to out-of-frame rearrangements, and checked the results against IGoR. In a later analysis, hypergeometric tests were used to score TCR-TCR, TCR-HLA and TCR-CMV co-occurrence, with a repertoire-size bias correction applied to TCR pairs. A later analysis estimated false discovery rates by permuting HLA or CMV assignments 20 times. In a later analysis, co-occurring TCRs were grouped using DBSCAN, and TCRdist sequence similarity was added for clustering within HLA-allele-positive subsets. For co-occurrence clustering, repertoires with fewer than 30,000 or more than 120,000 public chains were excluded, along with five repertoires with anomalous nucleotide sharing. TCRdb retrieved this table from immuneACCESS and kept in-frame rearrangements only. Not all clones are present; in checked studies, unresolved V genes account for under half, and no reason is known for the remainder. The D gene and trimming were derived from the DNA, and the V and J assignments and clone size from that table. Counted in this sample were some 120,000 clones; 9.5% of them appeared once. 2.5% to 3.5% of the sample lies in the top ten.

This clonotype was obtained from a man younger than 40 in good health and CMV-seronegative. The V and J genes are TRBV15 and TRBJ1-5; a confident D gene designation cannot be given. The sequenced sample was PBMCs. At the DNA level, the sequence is TGTGCCACCAGCAGAGGTGGAGGAGACAATCAGCCCCAGCATTTT. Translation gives CATSRGGGDNQPQHF.